This T cell receptor (beta chain) originates from a study of OX40 agonist ivuxolimab in advanced cancers. V gave up 8 bases and J gave up 6 bases; unmatched junction bases: 9. The CDR3 length is 13 residues. Germline loops: CDR1 KGHSH, CDR2 LQKENI. The method was immunoSEQ multiplex PCR; TCRdb's version includes in-frame clones alone and lacks a portion of them. The repertoire includes 35,000 to 40,000 clones, more than 85% of them detected once, and 2% to 3% sits in the top ten. The source of this sequence is an adult with an advanced solid tumor such as melanoma, head and neck, liver or kidney cancer. V gene TRBV18 combines with J gene TRBJ1-2; 7 nucleotides match TRBD1. Sequenced material: CD4+ or CD8+ T cells sorted from blood, taken in a trial of the OX40 agonist ivuxolimab. CDR3 DNA sequence: TGTGCCAGCACCTATCAGGGGGAGAATGGCTACACCTTC. Translating it yields CASTYQGENGYTF. Full variable domain (outside the CDR3, taken from reference TRBV18 and TRBJ1-2): NAGVMQNPRHLVRRRGQEARLRCSPMKGHSHVYWYRQLPEEGLKFMVYLQKENIIDESGMPKERFSAEFPKEGPSILRIQQVVRGDSAAYFCASTYQGENGYTFGSGTRLTVV.